This record looks at one T cell receptor beta chain sequence and its context. Its recognized antigen is unknown. Base qualities were left out, and no much larger clone turns up one base away. The donors were healthy, HIV-negative adults with no recently reported acute infections or vaccinations. Every donor was a Caucasian adult residing in Nashville, Tennessee, USA. CD4+ T cells were enriched by magnetic negative selection; naive cells were then positively selected on CD45RA, and the negative fraction formed the memory subset. After blood collection by leukapheresis, PBMCs were isolated using Ficoll-Histopaque density gradient centrifugation and then cryopreserved in the vapor phase of liquid nitrogen. Purity and quantity of every magnetically sorted T cell population were checked by analytical flow cytometry. Each sorted fraction had its genomic DNA isolated and then quantified by UV absorbance on a Nanodrop 2000c.

Using the deep immunoSEQ assay, multiplex PCR amplified TCR CDR3 regions from genomic DNA. Extracted genomic DNA from each cell subset was spread evenly across all wells of several immunoSEQ 96-well plates, with each plate serving as a replicate. For sorted subsets, approximately 0.2 ug of genomic DNA, equivalent to roughly 30,000 T cell genomes, went into each replicate PCR. Purified libraries were measured with a Qubit 3.0 fluorometer, size-checked on a Bioanalyzer 2100, and measured again with the KAPA Library Quantification kit. A separate single-read 150-cycle Illumina NextSeq 550 flow cell was used to sequence each immunoSEQ 96-well plate. As for the original processing: The immunoSEQ output contained only junctional sequences without quality scores, so filtering could not match that applied to full-length reads. Sequences were annotated with PyIR, a Python wrapper for IgBLAST v1.9, using IMGT germline references to assign V/J genes and CDR3. Reads were filtered out if the reads had weak V/J assignments (E-value above 1e-6), no CDR3, stop codons, out-of-frame junctions, or ambiguous translated residues. V3J clonotypes were defined as sequences sharing an identical inferred V gene, J gene, and CDR3 amino acid sequence. Percentage overlap between repertoires was calculated by dividing the number of shared unique clonotypes by the size of the smaller repertoire. Richness of each repertoire was evaluated using RTK rarefaction, the Chao1 estimator, and Recon v2.1 estimates of unobserved clonotypes. OLGA was used to compute generation probabilities for all TCRbeta clonotypes that the gDNA method yielded from a few donors. TCRdb carries this immuneACCESS record with in-frame sequences only. Its versions omit some clonotypes, under half of them owing to an unresolved V gene in the studies checked, with the rest unexplained. That table is the source of V, J and clone size, and D and trimming were worked out from the DNA. Counted in this sample were about 2.3 million clones; more than 80% of them appeared once. The ten biggest clones cover about 0.37% of the sample.

This specimen belongs to a study of shared clonotypes between healthy human individuals (dated by TCRdb to 2020 to 2022). Background for the entire study: The cohort included three men and a couple of women between 18 and 49 years of age. To increase sequencing depth and limit assay-specific biases, TCR repertoire library preparation and sequencing were carried out by different laboratories using diverse techniques. Per donor, leukapheresis produced somewhere between about 0.85 and 8.9 billion PBMCs. Blood TCR repertoires of a handful of healthy adults were deeply sequenced to estimate repertoire size and the extent of clonotype sharing between individuals. Per donor, three plates each were used for CD4 naive and CD4 memory, two for CD8 naive, and one for CD8 memory. On the study overall, not on this receptor specifically: Even with the large sequencing depth, rarefaction of the sorted-subset datasets indicated that sequencing was incomplete. The genetic and exposure-history diversity represented was limited by the small number of donors. Higher generation probabilities were observed for clonotypes shared by all four sorted-subset donors than for non-shared clonotypes. Estimated clonotype richness was generally larger for naive than for memory subsets. Pairwise subsampling led to the expectation that sequencing depth would affect the degree of clonotype sharing among donors. Sampling was restricted to blood, and TCR repertoires in tissue are likely to differ from TCR repertoires in blood. When a few donors were compared, the shared fraction of clonotypes was roughly 5% for naive CD4, approximately 3.5% for naive CD8, 2.3% for memory CD4, and 0.35% to 0.4% for memory CD8.

Sequenced sample: naive CD4+ T cells from PBMCs. This specimen's cell subset or site label, per the study, means: CD45RA+ positively selected. The origin of this receptor is a man between 18 and 29 years old in good health. Some clones in this sample may be carry-over from other donors' samples.

The DNA is TGTGCCAGCAGCTTAGGACATATGAACACTGAAGCTTTCTTT. Its translation reads: CASSLGHMNTEAFF. Recombination joined TRBV13 with TRBJ1-1; there is no confident call for the D gene. The germline V gene (reference sequence) supplies CDR1 PRHDT and CDR2 FYEKMQ. At the junction V is shortened by 0 bases and J by 0 bases, with 5 bases in between. The CDR3 starts with the cysteine, ends with the phenylalanine, and has 14 residues. Here the CDR3 DNA is all that survives: 42 bases in frame from base 1.